A single sample gave rise to the 28 T cell receptor beta chains below, sequenced in a study of blood T cell repertoires in COVID-19 (TCRdb year 2020). Libraries were built with the immunoSEQ multiplex PCR assay. TCRdb obtained this table from immuneACCESS and retained in-frame rearrangements with V and J assigned. These tables miss some clones; where compared with another copy, unresolved V genes account for less than half of the shortfall, and the remainder is unexplained. The sample contains approximately 93,000 clones, about 91% of them found a single time. Clones ranked in the top ten supply under 0.6% of the sample. The specimen sequenced was peripheral blood. All receptors derive from a man between 60 and 75 years old with acute or convalescent COVID-19.

The rearrangement joins TRBV20-1 to TRBJ1-5; 7 bases agree with TRBD1. Unmatched junction bases numbered 11, after V lost 3 bases and J lost 6 bases. CDR3 size: 15 residues. In germline, CDR1 is DFQATT, CDR2 SNEGSKA (reference sequence). CDR3 protein: CSASPTGALLQPQHF. The CDR3 DNA is TGCAGTGCTAGTCCCACAGGGGCCCTACTTCAGCCCCAGCATTTT.

This sequence joins TRBV9 and TRBJ1-1; D is perhaps TRBD1 (5 bases). V was clipped by 3 bases and J by 4 bases, with 10 bases between them. This CDR3 has 13 amino acids. Germline V lookup: CDR1 SGDLS, CDR2 YYNGEE. The CDR3: CASSAMGGTEAFF. The CDR3, as DNA: TGTGCCAGCAGCGCCATGGGGGGCACTGAAGCTTTCTTT. The entire variable domain, with the rest obtained from reference TRBV9 and TRBJ1-1, is as follows: DSGVTQTPKHLITATGQRVTLRCSPRSGDLSVYWYQQSLDQGLQFLIQYYNGEERAKGNILERFSAQQFPDLHSELNLSSLELGDSALYFCASSAMGGTEAFFGQGTRLTVV.

This clone was observed a few times. V usage is TRBV19 and J usage is TRBJ1-2; unclear D gene. The CDR3 extends over 11 amino acids. Trimming took off 6 bases at V and 6 bases at J, with 8 bases between the two ends. Germline-derived CDR1 and CDR2 are LNHDA and SQIVND (reference sequence). The CDR3 DNA reads TGTGCCAGTAGGGAGGGCCATGGCTACACCTTC. Translating gives CASREGHGYTF. Drawing the rest from reference TRBV19 and TRBJ1-2, the complete variable domain is DGGITQSPKYLFRKEGQNVTLSCEQNLNHDAMYWYRQDPGQGLRLIYYSQIVNDFQKGDIAEGYSVSREKKESFPLTVTSAQKNPTAFYLCASREGHGYTFGSGTRLTVV.

The chain couples TRBV30 to TRBJ1-2; 8 positions match TRBD1. This CDR3 comprises 14 residues. Trimming at V came to 4 bases and at J to 2 bases, leaving 6 bases not matched to a gene. Germline V lookup: CDR1 GTSNPN, CDR2 SVGIG (reference sequence). The CDR3 reads CAWKGTGRNYGYTF. CDR3 DNA: TGTGCCTGGAAGGGGACAGGCCGAAACTATGGCTACACCTTC.

This chain connects TRBV24-1 to TRBJ2-1; 7 bases map to TRBD1. CDR3 length equals 13 residues. Germline-derived CDR1 and CDR2 are KGHDR and SFDVKD. V lost 8 bases, J lost 6 bases, and 6 bases stayed unmatched. CDR3 DNA: TGTGCCACCACGGAAGGGGGCTTCAATGAGCAGTTCTTC. Translated, it gives CATTEGGFNEQFF.

This sequence joins TRBV4-1 and TRBJ2-3, with 8 bases matching TRBD1. CDR3 size: 16 residues. CDR1 is MGHRA and CDR2 is YSYEKL in the germline V gene. Trimming at V came to 2 bases and at J to 0 bases, leaving 4 bases not matched to a gene. CDR3 amino acids: CASSQPGQDSTDTQYF. CDR3 coding DNA: TGCGCCAGCAGCCAACCGGGACAGGACAGCACAGATACGCAGTATTTT.

This clone was seen more than once but under ten times. J is TRBJ2-7 and V is TRBV7-2, with TRBD2 identical over 9 bases. The V and J ends lost 5 bases and 2 bases, in that order; junction bases with no gene match: 4. CDR1 and CDR2 (germline): SGHTA, FQGNSA. The CDR3 is 14 amino acids. The CDR3 DNA sequence: TGTGCCAGCAGCCCGCGGGGGGGAACCTACGAGCAGTACTTC. Its translation is CASSPRGGTYEQYF.

This chain joins TRBV5-1 and TRBJ2-2, with 9 bases matching TRBD2. V gave up 0 bases and J gave up 5 bases; unmatched junction bases: 11. Germline CDR1 and CDR2: SGHRS and YFSETQ. This CDR3 is 18 amino acids long. CDR3 DNA sequence: TGCGCCAGCAGCTTGGCGCGGGGGGGGTCACAGCGGACCGGGGAGCTGTTTTTT. The encoded protein is CASSLARGGSQRTGELFF.

V gene TRBV5-1 combines with J gene TRBJ2-3; D may be TRBD1 (5 bases). CDR1 SGHRS and CDR2 YFSETQ come from the germline V gene. V lost 5 bases to trimming and J lost 3 bases, with 16 bases between them. The CDR3 is 15 residues long. The CDR3 here is CASSNGQIGTDTQYF. The CDR3 DNA follows: TGCGCCAGCAGTAATGGACAAATTGGGACAGATACGCAGTATTTT.

The count of this clone is one. The chain employs TRBV5-1 and TRBJ1-5; D is possibly TRBD1 (5 bases). The CDR3 sequence is 15 residues long. V lost 4 bases, J lost 3 bases, and 14 bases lay in between. Germline values: CDR1 SGHRS, CDR2 YFSETQ. CDR3 sequence (DNA): TGCGCCAGCAGCCCGGAGGGACGGCACAATCAGCCCCAGCATTTT. Its translation is CASSPEGRHNQPQHF.

V and J are TRBV27 and TRBJ2-1, with TRBD2 matching over 15 bases. The trim removed 5 bases at V and 4 bases at J, leaving 3 bases unmatched. The CDR3 runs 16 residues. CDR1 and CDR2 from the germline V gene are MNHEY and SMNVEV (reference sequence). The DNA of the CDR3 is TGTGCCAGCAGTGGGACTAGCGGGGGGACTTACAATGAGCAGTTCTTC. The encoded protein is CASSGTSGGTYNEQFF.

J is TRBJ1-4 and V is TRBV6-6; 10 nucleotides line up with TRBD1. The CDR3 has 16 residues. Germline values: CDR1 MNHNY, CDR2 SVGAGI (reference sequence). Unmatched junction bases numbered 6, after V lost 7 bases and J lost 1 base. CDR3 in DNA: TGTGCCAGCACCTATGACAGGGGGCAAACTAATGAAAAACTGTTTTTT. As protein: CASTYDRGQTNEKLFF.

V is TRBV6-1 and J is TRBJ2-1; TRBD2 aligns across 14 bases. The CDR3 has 18 amino acids. Germline-derived CDR1 and CDR2 are MNHNS and SASEGT. The junction had 8 bases not matched to a gene; V was cut back by 2 bases and J by 5 bases. The DNA of the CDR3 is TGTGCCAGCAGTGAAAGCTGGACTAGCGGGAGGAAAAACAATGAGCAGTTCTTC. This encodes CASSESWTSGRKNNEQFF.

The gene calls are TRBV5-5 and TRBJ1-1; tentative D call: TRBD1 (5 bases). Deletions cut 4 bases from V and 3 bases from J, with 16 bases between. Germline CDR1 SGHKS, CDR2 YYEKEE (reference sequence). The CDR3 is made up of 15 amino acids. The CDR3 nucleotides read TGTGCCAGCAGCCCACGAAGACAGAGAGACACTGAAGCTTTCTTT. This sequence encodes CASSPRRQRDTEAFF.

This clone was seen once. J is TRBJ1-5 and V is TRBV10-2, with 9 bases lining up with TRBD1. This CDR3 is 15 amino acids long. In germline, CDR1 is WSHSY, CDR2 SAAADI. V dropped 2 bases and J dropped 6; count of bases not matched to a gene: 5. The CDR3 loop reads CASSENRGPSQPQHF. Here the CDR3 DNA reads TGCGCCAGCAGTGAGAACAGGGGGCCGAGTCAGCCCCAGCATTTT.

The chain links TRBV7-8 to TRBJ2-1, with 8 bases aligning to TRBD2. CDR3 size: 17 residues. Germline loops: CDR1 SGHVS, CDR2 FQNEAQ. The J segment lost 1 base and the V segment lost 0 bases, leaving 5 bases of the junction unmatched. The chain's CDR3 is CASSLAPIAGSYNEQFF. CDR3 DNA sequence: TGTGCCAGCAGCTTAGCGCCTATAGCGGGGTCCTACAATGAGCAGTTCTTC.

The V call is TRBV27, the J call TRBJ2-3, with 8 bases fitting TRBD2. J lost 2 bases, V lost 2 bases, and 3 bases had no gene match. Germline CDR1 reads MNHEY; CDR2 reads SMNVEV (reference sequence). The CDR3 length is 15 residues. CDR3 amino acids: CASSLAGGPTDTQYF. As DNA, the CDR3 is TGTGCCAGCAGTTTAGCGGGGGGACCCACAGATACGCAGTATTTT.

The chain recombines TRBV6-5 with TRBJ1-4, with no clear D. This CDR3 has 14 amino acids. V was shortened by 5 bases and J by 8 bases, with 15 bases between the two germline ends. From germline, CDR1 is MNHEY and CDR2 SVGAGI. Written as DNA, the CDR3 is TGTGCCAGCAGTAACACTAGAGTGGGGGAAAAACTGTTTTTT. Amino acid sequence: CASSNTRVGEKLFF.

V is TRBV19 and J is TRBJ1-2, with unresolved D. Trimming took off 3 bases at V and 1 base at J, with 9 bases between the two ends. This CDR3 is 14 amino acids long. Germline assignment: CDR1 LNHDA and CDR2 SQIVND (reference sequence). In nucleotides, the CDR3 is TGTGCCAGTAGTATGGAACAGTTTAACTATGGCTACACCTTC. As protein: CASSMEQFNYGYTF.

This clone has more than one count but fewer than ten. The chain recombines TRBV5-5 with TRBJ1-1; tentatively, D is TRBD1 (6 bases). CDR3 length: 15 amino acids. V was cut by 0 bases and J by 4 bases, with 13 bases left in between. From germline, CDR1 is SGHKS and CDR2 YYEKEE (reference sequence). CDR3: CASSLAQGFGTEAFF. The CDR3 region has the DNA TGTGCCAGCAGCTTGGCTCAGGGGTTCGGCACTGAAGCTTTCTTT.

The rearrangement joins TRBV6-5 to TRBJ1-5, with 7 bases aligning to TRBD1. The CDR3 has 14 residues. The ends lost 6 bases at V and 2 bases at J; junction bases unmatched: 4. Per the germline V gene, CDR1 is MNHEY and CDR2 is SVGAGI. DNA for the CDR3: TGTGCCAGCAGGACAGGGCTCGGCAATCAGCCCCAGCATTTT. The encoded protein is CASRTGLGNQPQHF.

This chain links TRBV7-8 with TRBJ2-7; 10 bases are a match to TRBD2. Germline V gene lookup returns CDR1 SGHVS and CDR2 FQNEAQ. This CDR3 comprises 15 residues. Trimming took 1 base from V and 1 from J; bases not matched to a gene: 1. The CDR3 reads CASSLVAGGSYEQYF. Here the CDR3 DNA reads TGTGCCAGCAGCTTAGTAGCGGGGGGATCCTACGAGCAGTACTTC.

This rearrangement joins TRBV6-5 to TRBJ1-3; D gene ambiguous. This CDR3 is built from 14 residues. Deletions cut 2 bases from V and 0 bases from J, with 5 bases between. The germline V gene encodes CDR1 MNHEY and CDR2 SVGAGI. The CDR3 spells CASSYMSSGNTIYF. The DNA for the CDR3 is TGTGCCAGCAGTTACATGAGCTCTGGAAACACCATATATTTT.

The chain is built from TRBV23-1 and TRBJ2-7, with a tentative D call TRBD2 (6 bases). TRBV23-1 is annotated as an ORF whose role is uncertain. Deletions cut 4 bases from V and 0 bases from J, with 13 bases between. This CDR3 region has 15 residues. The CDR3 DNA reads TGCGCCAGCAGTCCTATCGGGGGAGTCTCCTACGAGCAGTACTTC. Its translation: CASSPIGGVSYEQYF.

The rearrangement joins TRBV2 to TRBJ1-4, with a weak D call TRBD1 (6 bases). The ends were cut back, 7 bases at V and 0 bases at J, with 12 bases in the middle. Germline CDR1 is SNHLY and CDR2 is FYNNEI. This CDR3 is 15 amino acids long. In DNA form, the CDR3 reads TGTGCCAGCATAGAGGACAGAGCAACTAATGAAAAACTGTTTTTT. Amino acids: CASIEDRATNEKLFF. The complete variable domain, with remaining parts taken from reference TRBV2 and TRBJ1-4, reads EPEVTQTPSHQVTQMGQEVILRCVPISNHLYFYWYRQILGQKVEFLVSFYNNEISEKSEIFDDQFSVERPDGSNFTLKIRSTKLEDSAMYFCASIEDRATNEKLFFGSGTQLSVL.

The chain recombines TRBV30 with TRBJ2-3; TRBD2 aligns across 7 bases. With 5 bases clipped from V and 2 bases from J, the junction kept 4 bases outside the gene matches. CDR1 is GTSNPN, CDR2 SVGIG, per germline (reference sequence). The CDR3 is 13 amino acids. CDR3 residues: CAWASGVTDTQYF. The CDR3 DNA reads as TGTGCCTGGGCTAGCGGAGTCACAGATACGCAGTATTTT.

The CDR3 bases are TGTGCCAGCAGCAGACTCCGGGACAGGGATTGCTACGAGCAGTACTTC. Protein: CASSRLRDRDCYEQYF. The chain uses TRBV21-1 and TRBJ2-7; TRBD1, the D gene given by the table, was not confirmed from the DNA. TRBV21-1 constitutes a pseudogene. CDR3 length: 16 amino acids.

The count of this clone is one. The chain employs TRBV6-1 and TRBJ2-7, with D perhaps matching TRBD1 (6 bases). The V end lost 2 bases, the J end lost 3 bases, and 11 bases lay between the germline ends. Germline CDR1 reads MNHNS; CDR2 reads SASEGT. This CDR3 has 14 amino acids. The chain's CDR3 is CASSEYGQFYEQYF. CDR3 DNA: TGTGCCAGCAGTGAATATGGACAGTTCTACGAGCAGTACTTC.